This passage covers 14 T cell receptor beta chains from one sample sequenced in a study of tumor-infiltrating lymphocytes in localized non-small cell lung cancer (TCRdb year 2021). Library generation was performed with the immunoSEQ multiplex PCR assay. TCRdb took this table from immuneACCESS and kept in-frame rearrangements with V and J called. Such tables lack part of the clones; where checked against another copy, unresolved V genes explain under half of the gap, and the rest is unexplained. Recorded for this sample are fewer than 12,000 clones; nearly 65% of them occurred a single time. Roughly 9.2% of the sample rests with the top ten. Sequencing was done on a sample of lung tumor tissue. The source of these receptors is a human donor with non-small cell lung cancer.

This clone was detected only a few times. The chain is built from TRBV7-9 and TRBJ2-1; tentatively, D is TRBD2 (7 bases). The CDR3 totals 15 residues. Looked up from germline, CDR1 is SEHNR and CDR2 is FQNEAQ (reference sequence). Trimming removed 0 bases at V and 6 bases at J, with 12 bases between. This CDR3 reads CASSLAGGLGNEQFF. The CDR3 bases are TGTGCCAGCAGCTTAGCGGGGGGGCTAGGCAATGAGCAGTTCTTC.

This clone was picked up one time. The CDR3 sequence: CASSVDTGNTEAFF. In DNA, the CDR3 is TGCGCCAGCAGCGTGGACACAGGGAACACTGAAGCTTTCTTT. This rearrangement joins TRBV5-1 to TRBJ1-1; a possible D gene is TRBD1 (5 bases). There are 14 residues in the CDR3. V was clipped by 4 bases and J by 1 base, with 11 bases between them. Looked up from germline, CDR1 is SGHRS and CDR2 is YFSETQ. The full variable domain, with the rest looked up from reference TRBV5-1 and TRBJ1-1, is KAGVTQTPRYLIKTRGQQVTLSCSPISGHRSVSWYQQTPGQGLQFLFEYFSETQRNKGNFPGRFSGRQFSNSRSEMNVSTLELGDSALYLCASSVDTGNTEAFFGQGTRLTVV.

The rearrangement links TRBV30 to TRBJ1-4, with 7 bases fitting TRBD1. CDR1 and CDR2 from the germline V gene are GTSNPN and SVGIG (reference sequence). J lost 10 bases, V lost 4 bases, and 15 bases had no gene match. The CDR3 totals 15 residues. CDR3 sequence reads: CAWTSPRGLWGKLFF. CDR3 coding DNA: TGTGCCTGGACTTCTCCGAGGGGGCTGTGGGGAAAACTGTTTTTT.

The genes are TRBV27 and TRBJ2-1; 14 bases fit TRBD2. This CDR3 has 17 amino acids. Germline V gene data show CDR1 as MNHEY and CDR2 as SMNVEV (reference sequence). The junction had 8 bases not matched to a gene; V was cut back by 4 bases and J by 6 bases. In DNA, the CDR3 is TGTGCCAGCAGTTCCAATCTCGGACTAGCGGGGGGCAATGAGCAGTTCTTC. It codes for CASSSNLGLAGGNEQFF.

The DNA of the CDR3 is TGTGCCAGCAGCTTTCGGACAGGGCCCACCGGGGAGCTGTTTTTT. Translated, it gives CASSFRTGPTGELFF. The chain joins TRBV11-2 to TRBJ2-2; the match to TRBD1 covers 8 bases. Per the germline V gene, CDR1 is SGHAT and CDR2 is FQNNGV. CDR3 length: 15 amino acids. J lost 4 bases, V lost 3 bases, and 4 bases had no gene match. Full variable domain (remainder filled in from reference TRBV11-2 and TRBJ2-2): EAGVAQSPRYKIIEKRQSVAFWCNPISGHATLYWYQQILGQGPKLLIQFQNNGVVDDSQLPKDRFSAERLKGVDSTLKIQPAKLEDSAVYLCASSFRTGPTGELFFGEGSRLTVL.

The chain is built from TRBV6-6 and TRBJ1-5, with D uncertain. The ends were cut back, 6 bases at V and 4 bases at J, with 10 bases in the middle. This CDR3 is built from 13 residues. The germline CDR1 and CDR2 sequences are MNHNY and SVGAGI (reference sequence). The CDR3 loop reads CASSRHGNQPQHF. For the CDR3, the DNA is TGTGCCAGCAGCCGACATGGGAATCAGCCCCAGCATTTT.

By share of the sample, this clone is medium-sized (0.01 to 0.1%). V and J are TRBV5-4 and TRBJ2-1; 9 bases line up with TRBD1. The V gene end was trimmed by 4 bases and the J gene end by 7 bases; junction bases not matched to a gene: 9. Germline V gives CDR1 SGHNT, CDR2 YYREEE (reference sequence). CDR3 length: 15 amino acids. In nucleotides, the CDR3 is TGTGCCAGCAGCATCCGGGGACAGGGAAATAATGAGCAGTTCTTC. Translating it yields CASSIRGQGNNEQFF.

Concerning this clone itself: The sample holds other DNA sequences that translate to the same CDR3. V gene TRBV4-3 combines with J gene TRBJ2-7, with a possible D match to TRBD2 (5 bases). CDR1 and CDR2 from the germline V gene are LGHNA and YSLEER. V lost 0 bases to trimming and J lost 2 bases, with 8 bases between them. The CDR3 consists of 14 residues. The CDR3 reads CASSQERGPYEQYF. CDR3 nucleotide sequence: TGCGCCAGCAGCCAAGAACGGGGTCCCTACGAGCAGTACTTC.

The gene calls are TRBV4-3 and TRBJ1-1, with D perhaps TRBD1 (6 bases). The CDR3 spans 16 residues. Germline V gene lookup returns CDR1 LGHNA and CDR2 YSLEER. V lost 0 bases to trimming and J lost 9 bases, with 20 bases between them. CDR3: CASSQDGPGVPSKAFF. Here the CDR3 DNA reads TGCGCCAGCAGCCAAGATGGTCCAGGGGTCCCTTCGAAAGCTTTCTTT.

This clone has more than one count but fewer than ten. The CDR3 bases are TGTGCCAGCAGCTACGACAGTGAGACCCAGTACTTC. Translated, it gives CASSYDSETQYF. The gene calls are TRBV7-9 and TRBJ2-5; D might be TRBD1 (5 bases). V dropped 4 bases and J dropped 5 bases, with 8 bases sitting between them. The CDR3 runs to 12 residues. The germline gives CDR1 SEHNR, CDR2 FQNEAQ (reference sequence).

The chain has TRBV4-1 and TRBJ2-3, with D unresolved. Germline assignment: CDR1 MGHRA and CDR2 YSYEKL. Between the trimmed V and J ends, which lost 2 bases and 0 bases, there was a span of 6 bases. The CDR3 consists of 14 residues. Written as DNA, the CDR3 is TGCGCCAGCAGCCAATACGACAGCACAGATACGCAGTATTTT. Protein product: CASSQYDSTDTQYF.

This clone was found a few times. J is TRBJ2-1 and V is TRBV18; 12 bases agree with TRBD2. J gave up 6 bases and V 3 bases, and 6 bases lay outside the gene matches. CDR1 and CDR2 from the germline V gene are KGHSH and LQKENI. The CDR3 length is 16 residues. CDR3 amino acids: CASSPTSGSRGNEQFF. The CDR3, as DNA: TGTGCCAGCTCACCGACTAGCGGGAGCAGGGGCAATGAGCAGTTCTTC. Looking up the rest from reference TRBV18 and TRBJ2-1 gives the full variable domain: NAGVMQNPRHLVRRRGQEARLRCSPMKGHSHVYWYRQLPEEGLKFMVYLQKENIIDESGMPKERFSAEFPKEGPSILRIQQVVRGDSAAYFCASSPTSGSRGNEQFFGPGTRLTVL.

The chain links TRBV5-1 to TRBJ1-2; 7 bases fit TRBD1. V lost 4 bases to trimming and J lost 7 bases; unmatched junction nucleotides: 19. The CDR3 extends over 17 amino acids. CDR1 is SGHRS, CDR2 YFSETQ, per germline. CDR3 region: CASSPLQGRLYLSGYTF. CDR3 sequence (DNA): TGCGCCAGCAGCCCTCTACAGGGGCGGTTGTATTTGTCTGGCTACACCTTC.

The chain employs TRBV4-1 and TRBJ2-3, with TRBD2 matching 7 bases. The CDR3 loop spans 15 amino acids. Trimming removed 5 bases from V and 0 bases from J; junction bases left unmatched: 5. Germline CDR1 is MGHRA and CDR2 is YSYEKL. This CDR3 reads CASSVSGTSTDTQYF. The CDR3 DNA is TGCGCCAGCAGCGTAAGCGGGACTAGCACAGATACGCAGTATTTT.